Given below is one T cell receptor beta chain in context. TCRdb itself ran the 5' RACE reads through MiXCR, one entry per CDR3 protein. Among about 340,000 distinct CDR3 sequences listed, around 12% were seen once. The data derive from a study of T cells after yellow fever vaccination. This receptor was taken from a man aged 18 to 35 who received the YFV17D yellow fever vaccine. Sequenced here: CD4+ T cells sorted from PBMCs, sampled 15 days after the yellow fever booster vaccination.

Here the CDR3 DNA reads TGTGCCAGCAGGGCGGAGGGTCGGGGCTATGGCTACACCTTC. It codes for CASRAEGRGYGYTF. This chain connects TRBV25-1 to TRBJ1-2; no clear D gene. Trimming shortened V by 6 bases and J by 4 bases, and 15 bases separated the two germline ends. The CDR3 extends over 14 amino acids. The germline V gene has CDR1 MGHDK and CDR2 SYGVNS.